Listed below are T cell receptor beta chains from one sample, sequenced in a study of blood T cell repertoires in COVID-19. The data were produced by immunoSEQ multiplex PCR, yet TCRdb's version contains in-frame clones alone and is incomplete. The data contain more than 150,000 clones, approximately 79% of them singletons. The sequenced material came from peripheral blood. Every receptor here comes from a woman in her seventies with acute or convalescent COVID-19. The CDR3 runs from the conserved cysteine through the conserved F or W. A D gene is named only where the DNA matches it firmly. Some rows mark clone size as missing; the rest say once, few, many or name a class of expanded clone.

TRBJ2-5 | NA | TRBV6-5 | NA | CATPERVGETQYF | TGTGCCACCCCCGAGCGGGTAGGGGAGACCCAGTACTTC
TRBJ2-7 | NA | TRBV15 | TRBD2 | CATSSLAGAYEQYF | TGTGCCACCAGCAGTCTAGCGGGGGCCTACGAGCAGTACTTC
TRBJ2-2 | NA | TRBV6-5 | TRBD2 | CASSSGLAGTSGELFF | TGTGCCAGCAGTTCGGGACTAGCGGGAACTTCCGGGGAGCTGTTTTTT
TRBJ2-1 | NA | TRBV24-1 | TRBD2 | CATGTSGRNEQFF | TGTGCCACCGGGACTAGCGGGAGGAATGAGCAGTTCTTC
TRBJ2-5 | NA | TRBV7-2 | TRBD2 | CASSSGLAKQETQYF | TGTGCCAGCAGCTCGGGACTAGCGAAACAAGAGACCCAGTACTTC
TRBJ1-1 | NA | TRBV10-2 | NA | CASSGRQDTEAFF | TGCGCCAGCAGTGGCAGACAGGACACTGAAGCTTTCTTT
TRBJ1-1 | NA | TRBV19 | NA | CASSIGGLMNTEAFF | TGTGCCAGTAGTATTGGGGGCTTGATGAACACTGAAGCTTTCTTT
TRBJ2-1 | NA | TRBV5-5 | NA | CASSLDRTAYNEQFF | TGTGCCAGCAGCTTGGACAGGACCGCCTACAATGAGCAGTTCTTC
TRBJ2-7 | NA | TRBV5-1 | NA | CASSYGTAGHQGYEQYF | TGCGCCAGCAGCTACGGGACAGCGGGCCATCAGGGGTACGAGCAGTACTTC
TRBJ1-5 | NA | TRBV19 | TRBD1 | CASSVGGGGNQPQHF | TGTGCCAGTAGTGTAGGGGGCGGGGGCAATCAGCCCCAGCATTTT
TRBJ2-5 | NA | TRBV7-3 | NA | CASSQGQEETQYF | TGTGCCAGCAGCCAGGGACAAGAAGAGACCCAGTACTTC
TRBJ2-3 | once | TRBV12-5 | TRBD1 | CASGRTGPSTDTQYF | TGTGCTAGTGGCCGGACAGGCCCTAGCACAGATACGCAGTATTTT
TRBJ2-7 | NA | TRBV7-2 | NA | CASSSPTAYEQYF | TGTGCCAGCAGCTCTCCGACAGCGTACGAGCAGTACTTC
TRBJ2-1 | few | TRBV30 | NA | CAWSEEGNEQFF | TGTGCCTGGAGTGAGGAGGGCAATGAGCAGTTCTTC
TRBJ2-5 | NA | TRBV5-1 | NA | CASRNPDKAQETQYF | TGCGCCAGCAGAAACCCCGACAAGGCCCAAGAGACCCAGTACTTC
TRBJ2-2 | NA | TRBV10-3 | TRBD1 | CAISEGQGANTGELFF | TGTGCCATCAGTGAGGGCCAGGGGGCAAACACCGGGGAGCTGTTTTTT
TRBJ2-7 | NA | TRBV3-1/TRBV3-2 | TRBD2 | CASSQAGTSGIGEQYF | TGTGCCAGCAGCCAAGCTGGGACTAGCGGGATCGGCGAGCAGTACTTC
TRBJ1-6 | NA | TRBV7-3 | NA | CASSSSHGNSPLHF | TGTGCCAGCAGCTCTAGTCACGGGAATTCACCCCTCCACTTT
TRBJ2-2 | once | TRBV2 | NA | CASSEAHGHPTGELFF | TGTGCCAGCAGTGAAGCGCACGGACACCCCACCGGGGAGCTGTTTTTT
TRBJ2-3 | NA | TRBV6-1 | TRBD2 | CASSGPRTSGAADTQYF | TGTGCCAGCAGTGGCCCTCGGACTAGCGGGGCAGCAGATACGCAGTATTTT
TRBJ2-1 | NA | TRBV15 | TRBD2 | CATSRSGRIYNEQFF | TGTGCCACCAGCAGGAGCGGGAGAATATACAATGAGCAGTTCTTC
TRBJ1-2 | NA | TRBV5-4 | TRBD1 | CASSLVGTEQYIDSNYGYTF | TGTGCCAGCAGCTTGGTTGGGACAGAGCAGTACATCGATTCCAACTATGGCTACACCTTC
TRBJ1-2 | NA | TRBV7-9 | TRBD1 | CASSQDRGTLGYTF | TGTGCCAGCAGCCAGGACAGGGGCACCTTGGGCTACACCTTC
TRBJ2-7 | few | TRBV19 | NA | CASSIPRGGVTKQYF | TGTGCCAGTAGTATACCCCGGGGAGGAGTTACGAAGCAGTACTTC
TRBJ2-6 | NA | TRBV3-1/TRBV3-2 | NA | CASSPDSTGANVLTF | TGTGCCAGCAGCCCAGACAGTACTGGGGCCAACGTCCTGACTTTC
TRBJ1-3 | few | TRBV29-1 | NA | CSVESGFSGNTIYF | TGCAGCGTTGAATCGGGGTTCTCTGGAAACACCATATATTTT
TRBJ1-5 | NA | TRBV30 | NA | CAWGHAGSNQPQHF | TGTGCCTGGGGGCATGCGGGAAGCAATCAGCCCCAGCATTTT
TRBJ2-1 | NA | TRBV28 | TRBD2 | CASRSTSGSSYNEQFF | TGTGCCAGCAGATCAACTAGCGGGAGTTCCTACAATGAGCAGTTCTTC
TRBJ1-6 | NA | TRBV6-5 | NA | CASSYPIVSPLHF | TGTGCCAGCAGTTACCCCATAGTTTCACCCCTCCACTTT
TRBJ1-3 | NA | TRBV19 | TRBD1 | CASSKTSGQAHGNTIYF | TGTGCCAGTAGTAAAACATCGGGACAGGCCCATGGAAACACCATATATTTT
TRBJ1-6 | NA | TRBV11-2 | TRBD1 | CASSSPGTGRSPLHF | TGTGCCAGCAGCTCGCCCGGGACAGGGAGGTCACCCCTCCACTTT
TRBJ2-2 | few | TRBV3-1/TRBV3-2 | TRBD2 | CASSQGGLAVGGELFF | TGTGCCAGCAGCCAAGGGGGACTAGCGGTAGGCGGGGAGCTGTTTTTT
TRBJ1-2 | few | TRBV2 | TRBD1 | CASSELQGNYGYTF | TGTGCCAGCAGTGAACTACAGGGGAACTATGGCTACACCTTC
TRBJ1-5 | NA | TRBV30 | TRBD1 | CAWSGRRDRGLWSNQPQHF | TGTGCCTGGAGTGGGAGAAGGGACAGGGGGCTTTGGAGCAATCAGCCCCAGCATTTT
TRBJ1-3 | NA | TRBV2 | NA | CASSDTVSGNTIYF | TGTGCCAGCAGTGACACAGTCTCTGGAAACACCATATATTTT
TRBJ2-2 | NA | TRBV25-1 | NA | CASSANRENTGELFF | TGTGCCAGCAGTGCAAACAGGGAGAACACCGGGGAGCTGTTTTTT
TRBJ2-1 | NA | TRBV6-1 | NA | CASSEVGVTVSYNEQFF | TGTGCCAGCAGTGAAGTTGGGGTGACAGTCTCCTACAATGAGCAGTTCTTC
TRBJ2-5 | NA | TRBV29-1 | TRBD2 | CSVDPAGAWETQYF | TGCAGCGTTGATCCAGCGGGAGCTTGGGAGACCCAGTACTTC
TRBJ1-2 | NA | TRBV2 | NA | CASIPGGDYGYTF | TGTGCCAGCATCCCGGGAGGCGACTATGGCTACACCTTC
TRBJ2-2 | NA | TRBV7-9 | NA | CASSGGRAGELFF | TGTGCCAGCAGTGGAGGGCGAGCCGGGGAGCTGTTTTTT
TRBJ2-5 | NA | TRBV19 | NA | CASSIDHEGGRETQYF | TGTGCCAGTAGTATAGATCACGAGGGAGGAAGGGAGACCCAGTACTTC
TRBJ2-7 | NA | TRBV5-8 | NA | CASSTAYEQYF | TGTGCCAGCAGCACGGCCTACGAGCAGTACTTC
TRBJ2-6 | NA | TRBV7-2 | TRBD2 | CASSSLAGKAGANVLTF | TGTGCCAGCAGCTCACTAGCGGGAAAAGCCGGGGCCAACGTCCTGACTTTC
TRBJ1-6 | few | TRBV27 | TRBD1 | CASSVRGTGADSPLHF | TGTGCCAGCAGTGTACGGGGAACAGGGGCCGATTCACCCCTCCACTTT
TRBJ1-5 | NA | TRBV6-5 | NA | CASSWSNTGNQPQHF | TGTGCCAGCAGTTGGAGTAATACAGGGAATCAGCCCCAGCATTTT
TRBJ2-1 | NA | TRBV6-5 | NA | CASSKETGHYNEQFF | TGTGCCAGCAGTAAGGAGACAGGCCATTACAATGAGCAGTTCTTC
TRBJ2-6 | NA | TRBV15 | NA | CATSSVESSGANVLTF | TGTGCCACCAGCAGCGTCGAGTCCTCTGGGGCCAACGTCCTGACTTTC
TRBJ2-7 | once | TRBV14 | TRBD1 | CASSQIGGTGYYEQYF | TGTGCCAGCAGCCAGATTGGCGGGACAGGGTACTACGAGCAGTACTTC
TRBJ2-2 | NA | TRBV3-1/TRBV3-2 | NA | CASSQPWPNTGELFF | TGTGCCAGCAGCCAACCGTGGCCGAACACCGGGGAGCTGTTTTTT
TRBJ1-1 | NA | TRBV25-1 | NA | CASSRGAGESVTEAFF | TGTGCCAGCAGTAGGGGGGCGGGAGAATCGGTCACTGAAGCTTTCTTT
TRBJ1-4 | NA | TRBV5-1 | NA | CASSPLGSSGELFF | TGCGCCAGCAGCCCATTGGGGTCAAGCGGGGAACTGTTTTTT
TRBJ2-7 | NA | TRBV7-2 | TRBD2 | CASSFGGGSYEQYF | TGTGCCAGCAGCTTCGGGGGAGGGTCGTACGAGCAGTACTTC
TRBJ2-1 | NA | TRBV11-3 | NA | CASSPGGTYNEQFF | TGTGCCAGCAGCCCAGGGGGGACCTACAATGAGCAGTTCTTC
TRBJ1-1 | NA | TRBV18 | TRBD1 | CASSRPDRDTEAFF | TGTGCCAGCTCCCGGCCTGACAGGGACACTGAAGCTTTCTTT